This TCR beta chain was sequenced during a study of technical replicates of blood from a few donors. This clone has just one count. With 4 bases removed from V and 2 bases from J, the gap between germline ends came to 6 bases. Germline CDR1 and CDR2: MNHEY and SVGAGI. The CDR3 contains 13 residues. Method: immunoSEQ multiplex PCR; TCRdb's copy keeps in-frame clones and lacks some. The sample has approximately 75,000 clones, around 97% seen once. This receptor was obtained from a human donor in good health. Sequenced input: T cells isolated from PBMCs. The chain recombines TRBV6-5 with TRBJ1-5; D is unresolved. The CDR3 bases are TGTGCCAGCAGTTTGAGGGGCAATCAGCCCCAGCATTTT. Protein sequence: CASSLRGNQPQHF.